Reported below is one T cell receptor (beta chain). V dropped 2 bases and J dropped 3 bases, with 8 bases sitting between them. The CDR3 has 14 residues. Germline V CDR1 and CDR2: MNHNS, SASEGT. This entry comes from a study of OX40 agonist ivuxolimab in advanced cancers. The data were produced by immunoSEQ multiplex PCR, yet TCRdb's version contains in-frame clones alone and is incomplete. The data hold around 30,000 clones, with about 89% observed a single time. The source material was CD4+ or CD8+ T cells sorted from blood, sampled in a trial of the OX40 agonist ivuxolimab. This sequence originates from an adult with an advanced solid tumor such as melanoma, head and neck, liver or kidney cancer. This chain joins TRBV6-1 and TRBJ2-1; D possibly uses TRBD1 or TRBD2 (6 bases each). This CDR3 reads CASSERGDYNEQFF. In DNA form, the CDR3 reads TGTGCCAGCAGTGAAAGGGGGGACTACAATGAGCAGTTCTTC.